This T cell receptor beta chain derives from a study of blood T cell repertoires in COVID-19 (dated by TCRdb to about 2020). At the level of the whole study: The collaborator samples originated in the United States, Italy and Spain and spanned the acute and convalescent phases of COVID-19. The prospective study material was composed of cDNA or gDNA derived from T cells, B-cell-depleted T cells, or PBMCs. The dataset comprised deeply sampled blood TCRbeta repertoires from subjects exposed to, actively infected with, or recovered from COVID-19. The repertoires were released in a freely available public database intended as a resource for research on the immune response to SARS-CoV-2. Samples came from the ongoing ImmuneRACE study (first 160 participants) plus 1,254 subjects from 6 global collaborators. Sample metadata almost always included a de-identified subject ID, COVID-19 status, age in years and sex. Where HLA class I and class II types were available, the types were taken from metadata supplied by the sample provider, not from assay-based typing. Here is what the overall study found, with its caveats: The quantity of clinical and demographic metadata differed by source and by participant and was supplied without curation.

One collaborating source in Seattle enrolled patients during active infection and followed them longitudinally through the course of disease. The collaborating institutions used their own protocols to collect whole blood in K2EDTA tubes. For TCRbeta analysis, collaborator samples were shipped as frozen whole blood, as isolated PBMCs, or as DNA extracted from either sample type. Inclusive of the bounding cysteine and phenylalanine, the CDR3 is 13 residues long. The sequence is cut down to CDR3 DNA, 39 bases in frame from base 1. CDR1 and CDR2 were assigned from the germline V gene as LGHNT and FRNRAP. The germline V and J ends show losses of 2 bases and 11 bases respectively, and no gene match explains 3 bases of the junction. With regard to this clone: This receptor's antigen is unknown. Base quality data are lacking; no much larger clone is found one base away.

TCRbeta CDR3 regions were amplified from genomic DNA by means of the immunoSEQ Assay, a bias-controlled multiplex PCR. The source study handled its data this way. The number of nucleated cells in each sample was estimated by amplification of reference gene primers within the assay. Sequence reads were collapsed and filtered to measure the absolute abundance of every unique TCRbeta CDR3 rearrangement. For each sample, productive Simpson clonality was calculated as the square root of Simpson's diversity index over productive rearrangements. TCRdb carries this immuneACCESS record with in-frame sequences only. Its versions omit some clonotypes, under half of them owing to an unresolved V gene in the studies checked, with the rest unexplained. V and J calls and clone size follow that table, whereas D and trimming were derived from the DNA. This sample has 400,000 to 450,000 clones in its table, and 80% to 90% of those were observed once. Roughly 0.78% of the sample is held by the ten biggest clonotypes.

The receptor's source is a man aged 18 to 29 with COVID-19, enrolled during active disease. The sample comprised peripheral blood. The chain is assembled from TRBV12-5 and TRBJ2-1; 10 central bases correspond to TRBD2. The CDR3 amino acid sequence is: CASGLWTSGQQFF. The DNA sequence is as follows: TGTGCTAGTGGTTTGTGGACTAGCGGTCAGCAGTTCTTC.